The clone carrying this T cell receptor beta chain was detected only a few times. Next came a second PCR, run for about 7 to 11 cycles, which used a sample-barcoded 5' primer along with a J-beta primer mix. TCRdb re-called the 5' RACE reads with MiXCR, one entry per CDR3 protein. The sample has 550,000 to 600,000 distinct CDR3 sequences, around 50% seen once. The data are from a study of blood T cells in healthy people across ages. Germline assignment: CDR1 SGHTA and CDR2 FQGNSA. The CDR3 runs 12 residues. The V end was cut by 6 bases, the J end by 5 bases, with 11 bases between. The sequencing sample was made of blood. The source is a man at least 80 years old in good health. V is TRBV7-2 and J is TRBJ2-7; D might be TRBD2 (5 bases). CDR3 in amino acids: CASSLLGDEQYF. CDR3 sequence (DNA): TGTGCCAGCAGTTTACTAGGCGACGAGCAGTACTTC.